This entry describes one T cell receptor (beta chain). Its antigen is unknown. The V end was cut by 5 bases, the J end by 2 bases, with 16 bases between. Germline V gene data show CDR1 as SGHVS and CDR2 as FQNEAQ. The length of the CDR3 is 16 residues. The sample originates from a study of OX40 agonist ivuxolimab in advanced cancers. Study context: Patients received ivuxolimab, an agonistic anti-OX40 (CD134) antibody. Patients undergoing dose escalation presented with hepatocellular carcinoma, melanoma, renal cell or head and neck cancer.

Assay used: immunoSEQ multiplex PCR; TCRdb lists only in-frame clones, some missing. The sample contains some 35,000 clones, over 75% of which appear only once. Exclusion applied to patients with autoimmune disease history or systemic immunosuppression. Study-wide points: CD8+ T cells averaged more expanded clones than CD4+.

V usage is TRBV7-8 and J usage is TRBJ1-3; D is ambiguous. This specimen was CD4+ or CD8+ T cells sorted from blood, taken in a trial of the OX40 agonist ivuxolimab. This TCR derives from an adult with an advanced solid tumor such as melanoma, head and neck, liver or kidney cancer. CDR3 DNA sequence: TGTGCCAGCAGCGCCTCCGGGATTGCGGCTGGAAACACCATATATTTT. It yields the protein CASSASGIAAGNTIYF.